This T cell receptor (beta chain) was identified during a study of blood T cells in healthy people across ages. The use of a sample-barcoded 5' primer and a J-beta primer mix characterized a second PCR of 7 to 11 cycles. TCRdb fed the 5' RACE reads into MiXCR, producing one record per CDR3 protein. The table records about 840,000 distinct CDR3 sequences, under 35% of them present only once. Trimming removed 2 bases from V and 4 bases from J, with 14 bases in between. Germline V gives CDR1 MDHEN, CDR2 SYDVKM. The CDR3 runs 15 residues. This clonotype was counted a few times. These records were also assigned to another study, of T cells of mothers and their children.

Input material: blood. The origin of this receptor is a woman aged 40 to 55 in good health. V gene TRBV28 combines with J gene TRBJ2-5, with D possibly matching TRBD1 (6 bases). The CDR3 region has the DNA TGTGCCAGCAGTTTAATCAGGGGCCCGGGAGAGACCCAGTACTTC. This encodes CASSLIRGPGETQYF.